The sequence of this T cell receptor (beta chain) was determined in a study of T-cell memory formation after mild COVID-19. Whole-study results and caveats: Pre-infection memory carried some responding clones, suggesting that cross-reactive memory joined.

A single record per CDR3 protein comes from TCRdb applying MiXCR to the 5' RACE reads. The table lists some 450,000 distinct CDR3 sequences, roughly 18% of them singletons. V was pared by 0 bases and J by 2 bases, with 12 bases between. This CDR3 has 16 residues. Germline CDR1 reads SGDLS; CDR2 reads YYNGEE. Concerning this clonotype: Its target is not known.

What was sequenced was PBMCs or a T cell subset sorted from them (not recorded which). The origin of this receptor is a man between 18 and 29 years old who had mild COVID-19 (a few samples of this study predate the infection). Cell type and time point are not known. The chain combines TRBV9 with TRBJ2-1; weak D call: TRBD1 (7 bases). The CDR3 nucleotides read TGTGCCAGCAGCGTAGTCCAGGGGGGCACCTACAATGAGCAGTTCTTC. Its translation: CASSVVQGGTYNEQFF. The variable domain in full, with the rest retrieved from reference TRBV9 and TRBJ2-1, is DSGVTQTPKHLITATGQRVTLRCSPRSGDLSVYWYQQSLDQGLQFLIQYYNGEERAKGNILERFSAQQFPDLHSELNLSSLELGDSALYFCASSVVQGGTYNEQFFGPGTRLTVL.